The 27 T cell receptor beta chains listed next were all sequenced from one sample in a study of blood T cell repertoires in COVID-19. The data were produced by immunoSEQ multiplex PCR, yet TCRdb's version contains in-frame clones alone and is incomplete. The sample has about 250,000 clones; approximately 83% are singletons. Sequenced sample: peripheral blood. The receptors stem from a man older than 75 with acute or convalescent COVID-19.

The chain has TRBV11-2 and TRBJ1-2; 8 bases agree with TRBD1. V was clipped by 5 bases and J by 0 bases; unmatched bases: 5. Germline V lookup: CDR1 SGHAT, CDR2 FQNNGV. The CDR3 has 15 residues. The CDR3 reads CASSQGASANYGYTF. In DNA form, the CDR3 reads TGTGCCAGCAGCCAGGGGGCCTCAGCTAACTATGGCTACACCTTC.

The genes are TRBV14 and TRBJ2-6; 10 positions match TRBD2. J was trimmed by 0 bases and V by 0 bases; bases with no gene match: 11. CDR3 size: 21 residues. Germline CDR1 is SGHDN and CDR2 is FVKESK. CDR3 sequence: CASSQESLRLAGSSGANVLTF. The CDR3 DNA follows: TGTGCCAGCAGCCAAGAGAGCCTCCGACTAGCGGGCTCCTCTGGGGCCAACGTCCTGACTTTC.

The chain employs TRBV4-1 and TRBJ1-5; D unclear. The CDR3 has 21 residues. The germline V gene has CDR1 MGHRA and CDR2 YSYEKL. V shed 1 base and J shed 0 bases, with 25 bases lying between them. This CDR3 reads CASSQVVDIVGRYSSNQPQHF. The CDR3 nucleotides read TGCGCCAGCAGCCAAGTCGTCGATATCGTGGGGAGATACTCTAGCAATCAGCCCCAGCATTTT.

The chain employs TRBV15 and TRBJ2-1; 9 nucleotides align to TRBD1. This CDR3 contains 14 residues. J was trimmed by 7 bases and V by 5 bases; bases with no gene match: 6. Germline values: CDR1 LNHNV, CDR2 YYDKDF (reference sequence). CDR3 residues: CATSSPGQGNEQFF. DNA for the CDR3: TGTGCCACCAGCTCGCCGGGACAGGGTAATGAGCAGTTCTTC.

This clone appeared a few times. The chain is built from TRBV15 and TRBJ2-3, with D uncertain. V lost 5 bases and J lost 0, with 12 bases in between. CDR3 length: 15 amino acids. Germline CDR1 is LNHNV and CDR2 is YYDKDF (reference sequence). The CDR3 nucleotides read TGTGCCACCAGCGATTCGCCTATCAGCACAGATACGCAGTATTTT. Translated: CATSDSPISTDTQYF.

The chain recombines TRBV24-1 with TRBJ2-7; no firm D call. The CDR3 is 13 amino acids. V was cut by 3 bases and J by 5 bases, with 10 bases left in between. The V gene's germline CDR1 is KGHDR and CDR2 SFDVKD. The CDR3 protein is CATSDPPNHEQYF. CDR3 DNA sequence: TGTGCCACCAGTGATCCACCTAACCACGAGCAGTACTTC.

This clone showed up just a few times. This chain joins TRBV4-1 and TRBJ2-3; TRBD2 agrees at 12 bases. The CDR3 is 18 residues long. Losses at the gene ends were 1 base for V and 7 bases for J; bases not matched to a gene: 12. Germline V gene lookup returns CDR1 MGHRA and CDR2 YSYEKL. The CDR3 loop reads CASSQAGLAGGTIYTQYF. CDR3 sequence (DNA): TGCGCCAGCAGCCAAGCGGGTCTAGCGGGAGGGACGATATATACGCAGTATTTT.

This chain uses TRBV5-1 with TRBJ2-2, with D unclear. This CDR3 comprises 12 residues. V lost 2 bases to trimming and J lost 9 bases, with 8 bases between them. Germline CDR1 and CDR2: SGHRS and YFSETQ. CDR3 amino acids: CASSLSQRELFF. The CDR3 DNA is TGCGCCAGCAGCTTATCACAACGGGAGCTGTTTTTT.

The chain links TRBV30 to TRBJ1-5, with a possible D match to TRBD1 (6 bases). This CDR3 has 14 residues. V was cut by 4 bases and J by 1 base, with 11 bases left in between. Germline lookup yields CDR1 GTSNPN and CDR2 SVGIG (reference sequence). The CDR3 bases are TGTGCCTGGATTCGAAGGGGGAGCAATCAGCCCCAGCATTTT. Amino acid sequence: CAWIRRGSNQPQHF.

The chain is built from TRBV7-9 and TRBJ1-6; TRBD1 is a possible D gene (6 bases). V lost 0 bases to trimming and J lost 10 bases, with 16 bases between them. The CDR3 has 16 amino acids. The germline gives CDR1 SEHNR, CDR2 FQNEAQ (reference sequence). The CDR3 is CASSLARTVERSPLHF. The CDR3 DNA follows: TGTGCCAGCAGCTTAGCAAGGACAGTAGAACGCTCACCCCTCCACTTT.

The gene calls are TRBV6-6 and TRBJ1-4; TRBD1 aligns across 9 bases. The ends lost 8 bases at V and 8 bases at J; junction bases unmatched: 6. The CDR3 has 13 amino acids. Germline CDR1 and CDR2: MNHNY and SVGAGI (reference sequence). CDR3 residues: CASAGTGKEKLFF. CDR3 sequence (DNA): TGTGCCAGCGCCGGGACAGGGAAAGAAAAACTGTTTTTT.

The genes are TRBV21-1 and TRBJ1-2. TRBV21-1 is a known pseudogene. This CDR3 has 14 residues. Written as DNA, the CDR3 is TGTGCCAGCAGCAAAGCGCTTACTTTCTATGGCTACACCTTC. Translation gives CASSKALTFYGYTF.

The V call is TRBV12-3 or TRBV12-4, the J call TRBJ1-2, with TRBD1 matching 8 bases. The CDR3 extends over 13 amino acids. Unmatched junction bases numbered 6, after V lost 5 bases and J lost 7 bases. CDR3 amino acids: CASSADRASGYTF. The CDR3, as DNA: TGTGCCAGCAGTGCGGACAGGGCATCTGGCTACACCTTC.

The genes are TRBV18 and TRBJ2-2, with TRBD2 as a possible D gene (6 bases). The V gene lost 4 bases and the J gene lost 4 bases, with 19 bases spanning the gap. Germline lookup yields CDR1 KGHSH and CDR2 LQKENI. CDR3 length equals 17 residues. CDR3 nucleotide sequence: TGTGCCAGCTCACGCTTCCCCGGGGGTGAACCCACCGGGGAGCTGTTTTTT. This sequence encodes CASSRFPGGEPTGELFF.

This clone was picked up one time. The V gene is TRBV28, the J gene TRBJ1-2; 9 nucleotides line up with TRBD1. The J segment lost 5 bases and the V segment lost 6 bases, leaving 7 bases of the junction unmatched. CDR1 is MDHEN, CDR2 SYDVKM, per germline. CDR3 length: 14 amino acids. CDR3: CASRGQGFFYGYTF. The CDR3 DNA reads TGTGCCAGCAGAGGACAGGGGTTTTTTTATGGCTACACCTTC.

This chain links TRBV25-1 with TRBJ2-2; TRBD1 is a possible D gene (6 bases). Germline lookup yields CDR1 MGHDK and CDR2 SYGVNS. Trimming removed 5 bases from V and 8 bases from J, with 15 bases in between. CDR3 size: 14 residues. The CDR3 loop reads CASSLTGFTGELFF. The DNA of the CDR3 is TGTGCCAGCAGTCTGACAGGTTTCACGGGGGAGCTGTTTTTT.

CDR3 region: CASIAVFNSPLHF. CDR3 nucleotides: TGCGCCAGCATAGCAGTCTTTAATTCACCCCTCCACTTT. The genes are TRBV10-2 and TRBJ1-6; D gene unclear. The CDR3 totals 13 residues. CDR1 is WSHSY, CDR2 SAAADI, per germline. The V end was cut by 7 bases, the J end by 6 bases, with 10 bases between.

This clone was seen once. The DNA for the CDR3 is TGTGCCAGTAGTATCGGGAGGGATTCACCCCTCCACTTT. Translation gives CASSIGRDSPLHF. This chain uses TRBV19 with TRBJ1-6; D not certain. CDR3 length: 13 amino acids. The V end lost 3 bases, the J end lost 8 bases, and 8 bases lay between the germline ends. CDR1 and CDR2 from the germline V gene are LNHDA and SQIVND (reference sequence).

V and J are TRBV9 and TRBJ2-7; 9 bases are a match to TRBD2. The CDR3 sequence is 14 residues long. V shed 4 bases and J 3 bases; nucleotides not matched to a gene: 5. Germline assignment: CDR1 SGDLS and CDR2 YYNGEE. CDR3 in DNA: TGTGCCAGCAGCTTAGGGACTAGCAGCTACGAGCAGTACTTC. Protein product: CASSLGTSSYEQYF. The full variable domain, in which reference TRBV9 and TRBJ2-7 provide the parts outside the CDR3, is DSGVTQTPKHLITATGQRVTLRCSPRSGDLSVYWYQQSLDQGLQFLIQYYNGEERAKGNILERFSAQQFPDLHSELNLSSLELGDSALYFCASSLGTSSYEQYFGPGTRLTVT.

This clone was detected once. The chain couples TRBV5-4 to TRBJ2-1, with a tentative D call TRBD1 (5 bases). The CDR3 has 14 amino acids. The germline CDR1 and CDR2 sequences are SGHNT and YYREEE (reference sequence). With 4 bases removed from V and 5 bases from J, the gap between germline ends came to 13 bases. DNA for the CDR3: TGTGCCAGCAGCCGAGTTGGGGCGGACAATGAGCAGTTCTTC. This encodes CASSRVGADNEQFF.

This rearrangement joins TRBV28 to TRBJ2-7, with 9 bases identical to TRBD1. Trimming cost V 3 bases and J 1 base; bases outside gene matches: 16. The CDR3 has 19 amino acids. CDR1 is MDHEN, CDR2 SYDVKM, per germline. The CDR3 DNA follows: TGTGCCAGCAGTTTCCCCCGGGACAGGGACCATTCGCGGTCCTACGAGCAGTACTTC. The encoded protein is CASSFPRDRDHSRSYEQYF. Full variable domain (missing parts from reference TRBV28 and TRBJ2-7): DVKVTQSSRYLVKRTGEKVFLECVQDMDHENMFWYRQDPGLGLRLIYFSYDVKMKEKGDIPEGYSVSREKKERFSLILESASTNQTSMYLCASSFPRDRDHSRSYEQYFGPGTRLTVT.

This clone was seen a single time. V gene TRBV10-3 combines with J gene TRBJ1-5; maybe TRBD1 (5 bases). V shed 6 bases and J shed 5 bases, with 8 bases lying between them. The germline V gene encodes CDR1 ENHRY and CDR2 SYGVKD. The CDR3 loop spans 12 amino acids. CDR3 nucleotide sequence: TGTGCCATCAGGGACACGGATCAGCCCCAGCATTTT. Amino acid sequence: CAIRDTDQPQHF.

This chain joins TRBV15 and TRBJ2-4, with 9 bases lining up with TRBD1. The CDR3 extends over 16 amino acids. After removal of 5 bases from V and 0 bases from J, the junction contained 5 bases not matched to a gene. The germline V gene has CDR1 LNHNV and CDR2 YYDKDF (reference sequence). The CDR3 is CATSGHRGLAKNIQYF. The CDR3 DNA follows: TGTGCCACCAGCGGCCACAGGGGGCTAGCCAAAAACATTCAGTACTTC.

The chain is built from TRBV7-9 and TRBJ1-1, with 7 bases aligning to TRBD1. The CDR3 spans 14 residues. Germline V gene data show CDR1 as SEHNR and CDR2 as FQNEAQ (reference sequence). The J segment lost 1 base and the V segment lost 4 bases, leaving 3 bases of the junction unmatched. The CDR3 region is CASSSRTGNTEAFF. DNA of the CDR3: TGTGCCAGCAGCTCCCGGACAGGGAACACTGAAGCTTTCTTT. Looking up the rest from reference TRBV7-9 and TRBJ1-1 gives the full variable domain: DTGVSQNPRHKITKRGQNVTFRCDPISEHNRLYWYRQTLGQGPEFLTYFQNEAQLEKSRLLSDRFSAERPKGSFSTLEIQRTEQGDSAMYLCASSSRTGNTEAFFGQGTRLTVV.

The count of this clone is one. The chain is built from TRBV28 and TRBJ2-7; 8 bases agree with TRBD1. V lost 2 bases to trimming and J lost 4 bases; unmatched junction nucleotides: 4. The length of the CDR3 is 14 residues. CDR1 is MDHEN and CDR2 is SYDVKM in the germline V gene. This chain's CDR3 is CASSLPGGIYEQYF. The CDR3 coding sequence is TGTGCCAGCAGTTTACCAGGGGGCATATACGAGCAGTACTTC.

The V gene is TRBV6-5, the J gene TRBJ1-6, with TRBD1 matching over 7 bases. Germline V gives CDR1 MNHEY, CDR2 SVGAGI. After removal of 5 bases from V and 3 bases from J, the junction contained 4 bases not matched to a gene. This CDR3 is built from 15 residues. Written as DNA, the CDR3 is TGTGCCAGCAGTACGGGGACAGACTATAATTCACCCCTCCACTTT. Translation gives CASSTGTDYNSPLHF.

This sequence joins TRBV13 and TRBJ1-6, with 8 bases identical to TRBD1. V trimming: 0 bases; J trimming: 7 bases; junction bases outside the gene matches: 5. This CDR3 region has 16 residues. The germline V gene has CDR1 PRHDT and CDR2 FYEKMQ (reference sequence). DNA of the CDR3: TGTGCCAGCAGCTTAGGCCAGGGGGCGCGGAATTCACCCCTCCACTTT. It specifies CASSLGQGARNSPLHF.